This T cell receptor (beta chain) is from a study of beta chain features in type 1 diabetes (dated by TCRdb to the late 2010s). Context from the whole study: Patients and healthy donors did not differ in mean age, gender distribution, total cell number or subset yield. Naive and central memory subsets were obtained from all 30 or so donors, but regulatory and stem cell-like memory subsets were isolated from only 8 patients and roughly 8 healthy donors. The study compared the TCRB repertoires of sorted circulating CD4+ T cell subsets in recently diagnosed type 1 diabetes patients with those in matched healthy donors. A total of approximately 100 million sorted cells were examined across all samples, and the number of cells per subset was strongly correlated with RNA yield. Broad study findings and their caveats: Type 1 diabetes patients showed a moderate but significant shortening of TCRB CDR3 length in all four CD4+ subsets. Only small numbers of individuals were included in the HLA sub-analyses, which left unresolved whether HLA type had any influence on TCRB rearrangement. Naive, central memory and regulatory TCRB repertoires appeared to be more alike among patients than among healthy donors. PCR may preferentially amplify shorter templates, but because patient and control samples were amplified and corrected together, any resulting skew would affect both groups equally. Patients with type 1 diabetes made fewer insertions and deleted more nucleotides at VDJ recombination sites, implying thymic rearrangement abnormalities. Sequencing cDNA rather than genomic DNA could over-represent highly expressing activated cells, although activation and CD3 levels did not differ between groups.

From each donor, a single peripheral blood sample of 90 to 150 mL on average was drawn into heparinised tubes. Naive, central memory, regulatory and stem cell-like memory CD4+ T cells were sorted on a BD FACSAria II using a panel including CD45RO, CCR7, CD25, CD127, CD95 and CD27. All sorted populations exceeded 98% purity. PBMCs were separated immediately by Lymphoprep density gradient centrifugation and were stained directly, without being cultured. To minimize batch effects, samples were stained and sorted in pairs, one healthy donor with one patient per experiment. The High Capacity cDNA Reverse Transcription Kit was used to reverse transcribe all of the isolated RNA, meaning that expressed TCRB transcripts were what got sequenced. Deep immunoSEQ sequencing was performed on naive, central memory and regulatory T cell samples, with an average of around 3.5 million total reads per sample. After sorted cells were lysed in RLT buffer, RNA was extracted with DNase-treated RNeasy Micro or Mini kits, with the choice depending on cell number. Each cell subset was processed separately to prevent cross-contamination, with patient and healthy donor samples processed together. Using the immunoSEQ multiplex PCR, TCRB sequences were amplified from cDNA into 87-bp fragments spanning the CDR3 region. Sequencing of the amplicons was performed on the Illumina HiSeq platform. The authors processed their data as follows. Synthetic template baselines were used to correct PCR bias computationally, reads within Hamming distance 2 were collapsed, and singletons that could not be merged were discarded. Reads were aligned to IMGT to assign V, D and J genes, CDR3 length, and insertions or deletions at six rearrangement sites. Clonotype counts were normalized to sorted cell number within each subset before computing true diversity and Gini coefficients with the tcR R package. The overlap coefficient, calculated on TCRB nucleotide sequences, was used to quantify repertoire sharing. As a proxy for the pre-selection repertoire, out-of-frame TCRB sequences from naive cells were analyzed. The table was pulled from immuneACCESS by TCRdb, which kept in-frame rearrangements only. Such tables lose some clones; where checked, under half of the loss comes from unresolved V genes, and the rest has no known cause. V and J calls and clone size are copied from that table; D and trimming were computed from the DNA. Across this sample there are 810,000 or so clones, with roughly 16% seen only once. The top ten clones comprise 0.023% of the sample.

As to this clone: The antigen it binds to is not known. No base qualities exist here, and no much larger clone lies one base off it.

V is reduced by 0 bases and J by 4 bases, leaving a spacing of 13 bases between them. Counted from cysteine to phenylalanine, this CDR3 has 15 amino acids. Only the CDR3 portion is preserved as DNA: 45 bases, with reading frame beginning at the first base. From a lookup of the germline V gene, CDR1 and CDR2 are SGDLS and YYNGEE. The clonotype was recovered from a woman under 30 in good health. The rearranged segments are TRBV9 and TRBJ1-2; the D gene cannot be resolved reliably. Sample: naive CD4+ T cells from blood. Interpreted using the paper, the cell subset or site label stands for: true naive CD4+ T cells. The nucleotides read TGTGCCAGCAGCGTAGTCCCCTCCAGCCTCTATGGCTACACCTTC. It translates as CASSVVPSSLYGYTF.